This T cell receptor beta chain was captured in a study of T cells after somatic rescue of genetic block (TCRdb year 2020). For the study in its entirety: The study assessed how robust, over the long term, a T-cell system was when the system had developed through somatic rescue of a genetic block in T-cell development.

Notes on this clone: Its cognate antigen has yet to be identified. Base qualities are not at hand, and no much larger clone is one base apart.

The library was produced with the immunoSEQ multiplex PCR assay. Here the immuneACCESS table is served through TCRdb, limited to in-frame sequences with V and J called. Missing clones are a known gap in these copies; in checked studies unresolved V genes cover under half, and the rest lacks a known reason. In this sample the table shows about 67,000 clones, around 92% of which occur a single time. Clones ranked in the top ten supply approximately 3% of the sample. From V the trimming removes 5 bases and from J it removes 5 bases, while the gene matches leave 2 bases of the junction unaccounted for. The CDR1 and CDR2 encoded by the germline V gene (reference sequence) are SSHAT and FNYEAQ. From the cysteine up to the phenylalanine, the CDR3 has a length of 14 residues. Only the CDR3 DNA is retained, 42 bases long and in frame from the first base.

The sequencing sample was made of peripheral blood mononuclear cells (PBMCs). Recombination connected TRBV7-7 to TRBJ2-2, with 10 central nucleotides matching TRBD1. The sequence was obtained from a man aged 35 to 55. The CDR3 sequence is CASSPDRGTGELFF. The sequenced DNA: TGTGCCAGCAGCCCGGACAGGGGGACCGGGGAGCTGTTTTTT.